The 11 T cell receptor beta chains presented below share a single source sample, sequenced in a study of T cell repertoires in cytomegalovirus infection. MiXCR, run by TCRdb on the reads, gives a single entry per CDR3 protein. The data contain about 770,000 distinct CDR3 sequences, just under 30% of them singletons. Antigen specificity for these receptors is unknown. Sample: cultured CD8+ T cells from PBMCs, taken from culture after CMV antigen stimulation. Source of these receptors: a human donor in good health (CMV status not recorded). Some clones in this sample may be carry-over from other donors' samples.

The rearrangement joins TRBV12-5 to TRBJ1-1, with TRBD1 as a possible D gene (6 bases). The V gene's germline CDR1 is LGHNT and CDR2 FRNRAP. The CDR3 contains 18 residues. V gave up 4 bases and J gave up 0 bases, with 21 bases separating them. CDR3 DNA sequence: TGTGCTAGTGGTTCTGATGTCCTTGGGGGGCTGATGAACACTGAAGCTTTCTTT. It is translated as CASGSDVLGGLMNTEAFF.

This chain joins TRBV12-3 or TRBV12-4 and TRBJ1-5; perhaps TRBD1 as D (6 bases). There are 14 residues in the CDR3. Trimming cost V 4 bases and J 5 bases, with 12 bases left between them. CDR3 sequence (DNA): TGTGCCAGCAGTTACAGGGTAGGGGATCAGCCCCAGCATTTT. Protein sequence: CASSYRVGDQPQHF.

The chain carries TRBV7-4 and TRBJ2-7; a possible D gene is TRBD1 (6 bases). The CDR3 contains 17 residues. Trimming pared 5 bases from V and 0 bases from J, leaving 20 bases between. Germline CDR1 is SGHVT and CDR2 is SQSDAQ. The chain's CDR3 is CASSPPGRGWSSYEQYF. CDR3 sequence (DNA): TGTGCCAGCAGCCCCCCAGGAAGGGGGTGGAGCTCCTACGAGCAGTACTTC.

This clonotype occurred many times. The rearrangement joins TRBV7-6 to TRBJ1-6; 8 nucleotides align to TRBD1. CDR1 is SGHVS and CDR2 is FNYEAQ in the germline V gene. J was trimmed by 8 bases and V by 4 bases; bases with no gene match: 1. The CDR3 length is 13 residues. The CDR3 coding sequence is TGTGCCAGCAGCTACAGGGGGGATTCACCCCTCCACTTT. Amino acid sequence: CASSYRGDSPLHF.

This clonotype was detected only a few times. The rearrangement uses TRBV5-6 and TRBJ2-2; the D gene is possibly TRBD2 (6 bases). CDR3 length: 15 residues. The germline gives CDR1 SGHDT, CDR2 YYEEEE. Trimming removed 2 bases at V and 4 bases at J, with 12 bases between. The CDR3 spells CASSFWAGFTGELFF. The CDR3 DNA is TGTGCCAGCAGCTTTTGGGCGGGGTTCACCGGGGAGCTGTTTTTT.

The DNA of the CDR3 is TGTGCCACTAAGCCCCGGCGAGGGGATAATTCACCCCTCCACTTT. This translates into CATKPRRGDNSPLHF. The chain has TRBV19 and TRBJ1-6, with D possibly matching TRBD1 (5 bases). V lost 10 bases and J 5 bases, leaving 18 bases between the germline ends. The CDR3 has 15 residues. Germline assignment: CDR1 LNHDA and CDR2 SQIVND (reference sequence).

This clonotype was detected a few times. DNA of the CDR3: TGTGCCAGCAGCCGTCGGACTAATAGTGAGAGCAATGAGCAGTTCTTC. Residues: CASSRRTNSESNEQFF. The chain is built from TRBV4-2 and TRBJ2-1, with D possibly being TRBD2 (6 bases). Germline-derived CDR1 and CDR2 are LGHNA and YNFKEQ. Deletions cut 4 bases from V and 6 bases from J, with 19 bases between. The CDR3 sequence is 16 residues long.

This chain links TRBV6-6 with TRBJ1-2; TRBD1 matches 8 bases. The V and J ends lost 6 bases and 7 bases, in that order; junction bases with no gene match: 16. The CDR3 runs 16 residues. Germline lookup yields CDR1 MNHNY and CDR2 SVGAGI (reference sequence). The CDR3 is CASRAQGAPGRGGYTF. The CDR3, as DNA: TGTGCCAGCAGAGCCCAGGGGGCCCCCGGTAGAGGTGGCTACACCTTC.

In its sample, this clonotype was seen many times. The chain uses TRBV7-8 and TRBJ2-5; D remains ambiguous. V gave up 0 bases and J gave up 1 base, with 6 bases separating them. The CDR3 consists of 14 residues. Germline V gene data show CDR1 as SGHVS and CDR2 as FQNEAQ. CDR3 nucleotides: TGTGCCAGCAGCTTAGCGCTCAGCCAAGAGACCCAGTACTTC. This sequence encodes CASSLALSQETQYF.

At least ten counts were recorded for this clonotype. The chain carries TRBV7-9 and TRBJ1-5; D not resolved. This CDR3 is built from 12 residues. Trimming left V 5 bases short and J 4 bases short, with 6 bases between. Germline V lookup: CDR1 SEHNR, CDR2 FQNEAQ (reference sequence). The CDR3 DNA reads TGTGCCAGCAGCCGTATGAATCAGCCCCAGCATTTT. Translating gives CASSRMNQPQHF.

This clonotype was seen many times. The chain couples TRBV7-8 to TRBJ2-1; 7 nucleotides match TRBD2. The germline CDR1 and CDR2 sequences are SGHVS and FQNEAQ. The CDR3 length is 15 residues. Trimming at V came to 5 bases and at J to 7 bases, leaving 11 bases not matched to a gene. This chain's CDR3 is CASSQAVRGTNEQFF. The DNA for the CDR3 is TGTGCCAGCAGCCAAGCGGTGCGGGGGACTAATGAGCAGTTCTTC.